This paragraph reports one T cell receptor beta chain. Its specificity is not known. The germline CDR1 and CDR2 sequences are LNHNV and YYDKDF (reference sequence). This CDR3 has 16 residues. J was trimmed by 0 bases and V by 3 bases; bases with no gene match: 2. The PCR employed 60 Vbeta primers together with 13 Jbeta primers. Assay: immunoSEQ multiplex PCR; the TCRdb copy retains only in-frame clones and omits some. Of 220,000 or so clones detected, 65% to 75% appear once; the ten largest clones hold 1.8%. The data were obtained in a study of cytomegalovirus exposure and HLA in healthy donors. Overall study context: Among the 300 to 450 genotyped donors, just over 80% were placed in the Caucasian-associated ancestry cluster. Broader study findings: DRB1 had the most TCR associations and HLA-C the fewest, a later analysis found, with rates varying by HLA locus.

J is TRBJ1-3 and V is TRBV15, with 10 positions matching TRBD1. This TCR came from a woman in her thirties in good health and CMV-seronegative. Sequenced material: PBMCs. The CDR3 loop is CATSRDRGYSGNTIYF. In DNA form, the CDR3 reads TGTGCCACCAGCAGGGACAGGGGGTACTCTGGAAACACCATATATTTT.